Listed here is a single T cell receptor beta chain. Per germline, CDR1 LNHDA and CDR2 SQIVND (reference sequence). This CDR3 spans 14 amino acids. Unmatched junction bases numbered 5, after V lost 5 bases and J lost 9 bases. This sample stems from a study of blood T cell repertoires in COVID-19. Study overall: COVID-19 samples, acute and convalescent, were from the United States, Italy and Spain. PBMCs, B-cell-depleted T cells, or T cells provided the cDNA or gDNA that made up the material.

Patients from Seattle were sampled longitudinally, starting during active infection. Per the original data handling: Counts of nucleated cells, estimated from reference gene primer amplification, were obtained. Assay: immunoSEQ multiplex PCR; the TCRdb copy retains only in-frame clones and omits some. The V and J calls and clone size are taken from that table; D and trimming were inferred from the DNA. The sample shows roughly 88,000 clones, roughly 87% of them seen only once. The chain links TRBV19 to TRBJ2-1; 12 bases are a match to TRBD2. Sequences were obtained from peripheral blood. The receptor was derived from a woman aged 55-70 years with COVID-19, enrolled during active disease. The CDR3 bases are TGTGCCAGTAGTTCGGGACTAGCGGGTACTGAGCAGTTCTTC. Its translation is CASSSGLAGTEQFF. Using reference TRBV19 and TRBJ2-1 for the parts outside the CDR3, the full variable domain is DGGITQSPKYLFRKEGQNVTLSCEQNLNHDAMYWYRQDPGQGLRLIYYSQIVNDFQKGDIAEGYSVSREKKESFPLTVTSAQKNPTAFYLCASSSGLAGTEQFFGPGTRLTVL.